The clone carrying this TCR beta chain has at least ten counts. Its antigen is not identified. The record originates from a study of glioma-infiltrating T cells. Study-level results: Non-neoplastic patients had below-expected tissue-blood divergence, while all gliomas exceeded expectation. Only very few CDR3 sequences appeared in both tissue and blood.

The iRepertoire nested amplicon-rescue multiplex PCR amplified TCR alpha and beta CDR3s from RNA. One-step reverse transcription and amplification started from about 100-400 ng of tissue mRNA or PBMC total RNA. TCRdb fed the multiplex PCR reads into MiXCR, producing one record per CDR3 protein. Here the sample spans about 190,000 distinct CDR3 sequences, around 30% being singletons. V was clipped by 0 bases and J by 2 bases, with 14 bases between them. The CDR3 totals 17 residues. In germline, CDR1 is MGHRA, CDR2 YSYEKL. What was sequenced was glioma tissue, nonneoplastic brain tissue, or PBMCs (not recorded which). The source is a human donor with low-grade glioma or glioblastoma, undergoing nonglioma brain surgery, or in good health (not recorded which). The rearrangement links TRBV4-1 to TRBJ1-5; a weak D match, TRBD1 (5 bases). CDR3: CASSQEGSREGNQPQHF. DNA for the CDR3: TGCGCCAGCAGCCAAGAAGGGAGCAGGGAGGGCAATCAGCCCCAGCATTTT.